The clone carrying this TCR beta chain has more than one count but fewer than ten. Trimming cost V 0 bases and J 8 bases; bases outside gene matches: 7. The CDR3 is 15 residues long. CDR1 is MNHEY, CDR2 SMNVEV, per germline (reference sequence). This sample stems from a study of PD-1 blockade in mismatch repair-deficient tumors. Clones were sequenced by immunoSEQ multiplex PCR, and TCRdb holds only the in-frame ones, with some missing. The sample holds some 130,000 clones; about 88% are singletons and the top ten take 12%. The TCR originated in an adult with mismatch repair-deficient cancer. The source material was peripheral blood, sampled approximately 72 weeks after starting pembrolizumab. The chain is built from TRBV27 and TRBJ1-2, with 9 bases matching TRBD1. CDR3 in amino acids: CASSLSGQGLQGYTF. The CDR3 nucleotides are TGTGCCAGCAGTTTATCCGGACAGGGGCTACAGGGCTACACCTTC.